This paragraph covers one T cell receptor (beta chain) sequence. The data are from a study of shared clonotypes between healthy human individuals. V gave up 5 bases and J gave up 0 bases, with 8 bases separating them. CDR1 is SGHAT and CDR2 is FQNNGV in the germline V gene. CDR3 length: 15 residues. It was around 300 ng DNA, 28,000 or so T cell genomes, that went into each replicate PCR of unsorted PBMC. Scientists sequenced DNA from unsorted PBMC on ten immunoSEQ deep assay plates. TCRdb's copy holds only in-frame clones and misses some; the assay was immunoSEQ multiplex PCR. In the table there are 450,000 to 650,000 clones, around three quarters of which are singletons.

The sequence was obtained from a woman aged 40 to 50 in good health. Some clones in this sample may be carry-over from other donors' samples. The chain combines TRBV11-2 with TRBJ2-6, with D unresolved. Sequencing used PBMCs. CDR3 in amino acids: CASSATTSGANVLTF. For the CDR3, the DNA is TGTGCCAGCAGCGCCACCACCTCTGGGGCCAACGTCCTGACTTTC.